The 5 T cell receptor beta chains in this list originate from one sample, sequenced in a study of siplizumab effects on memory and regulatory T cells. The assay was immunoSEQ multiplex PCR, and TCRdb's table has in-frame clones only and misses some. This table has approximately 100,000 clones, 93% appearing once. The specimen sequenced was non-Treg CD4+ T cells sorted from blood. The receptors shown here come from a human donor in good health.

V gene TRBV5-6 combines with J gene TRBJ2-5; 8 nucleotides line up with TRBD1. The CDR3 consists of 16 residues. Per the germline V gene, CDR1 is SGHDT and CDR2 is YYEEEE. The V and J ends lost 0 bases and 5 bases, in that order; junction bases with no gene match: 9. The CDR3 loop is CASSLAGAGGAETQYF. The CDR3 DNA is TGTGCCAGCAGCTTGGCTGGGGCAGGGGGCGCCGAGACCCAGTACTTC.

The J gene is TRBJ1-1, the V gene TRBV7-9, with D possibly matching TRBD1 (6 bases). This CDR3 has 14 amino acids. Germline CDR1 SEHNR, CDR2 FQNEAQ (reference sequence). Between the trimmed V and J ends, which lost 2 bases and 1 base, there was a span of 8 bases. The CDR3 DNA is TGTGCCAGCAGCTTACGGGGACAGAACACTGAAGCTTTCTTT. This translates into CASSLRGQNTEAFF.

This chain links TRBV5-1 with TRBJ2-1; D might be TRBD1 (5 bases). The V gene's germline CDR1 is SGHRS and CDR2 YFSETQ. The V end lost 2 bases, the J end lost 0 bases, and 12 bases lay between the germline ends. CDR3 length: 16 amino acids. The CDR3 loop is CASSLQAKSSYNEQFF. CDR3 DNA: TGCGCCAGCAGCTTACAGGCTAAGAGCTCCTACAATGAGCAGTTCTTC.

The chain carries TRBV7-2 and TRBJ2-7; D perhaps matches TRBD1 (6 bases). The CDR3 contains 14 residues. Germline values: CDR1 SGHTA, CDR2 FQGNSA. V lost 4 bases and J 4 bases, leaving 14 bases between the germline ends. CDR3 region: CASSSRTVIYEQYF. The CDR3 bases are TGTGCCAGCAGCTCGCGGACAGTGATATACGAGCAGTACTTC.

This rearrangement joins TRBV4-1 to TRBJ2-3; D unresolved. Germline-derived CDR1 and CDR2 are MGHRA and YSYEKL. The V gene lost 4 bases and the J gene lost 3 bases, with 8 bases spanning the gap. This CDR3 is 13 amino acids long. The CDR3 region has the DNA TGCGCCAGCAGCCTAATAGTAACAGATACGCAGTATTTT. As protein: CASSLIVTDTQYF.